One sample yielded the 22 T cell receptor beta chains listed below, sequenced in a study of T-cell memory formation after mild COVID-19. TCRdb reprocessed the 5' RACE reads via MiXCR and lists one record per CDR3 protein. The sample carries 560,000 or so distinct CDR3 sequences, approximately 15% recorded once. The source material was PBMCs or a T cell subset sorted from them (not recorded which). These receptors were taken from an adult woman who had mild COVID-19 (a few samples of this study predate the infection). Cell type and time point are not known.

The gene calls are TRBV10-3 and TRBJ1-5; TRBD1 matches at 12 bases. The trim removed 6 bases at V and 5 bases at J, leaving 17 bases unmatched. This CDR3 is built from 19 residues. The germline V gene has CDR1 ENHRY and CDR2 SYGVKD. CDR3 nucleotides: TGTGCCATCAGGGCCTCTCTCGGGACAGGGGGCAGCGGGGATCAGCCCCAGCATTTT. It codes for CAIRASLGTGGSGDQPQHF.

The genes are TRBV6-2 or TRBV6-3 and TRBJ1-5; D is unclear. The CDR3 is made up of 15 amino acids. The V end lost 5 bases, the J end lost 3 bases, and 14 bases lay between the germline ends. The germline CDR1 and CDR2 sequences are MNHEY and SVGEGT. The CDR3 spells CASSRNRPNNQPQHF. In DNA, the CDR3 is TGTGCCAGCAGTCGAAATCGACCGAACAATCAGCCCCAGCATTTT.

With respect to this clonotype: With a much larger clone just one base away, this may be a read error. The chain combines TRBV7-6 with TRBJ1-1; 7 bases are a match to TRBD1. CDR1 SGHVS and CDR2 FNYEAQ come from the germline V gene. CDR3 size: 13 residues. CDR3 DNA sequence: TGTGCCAGCAGCCCCGACAGGGACACTAAAGCTTTCTTT. It is translated as CASSPDRDTKAFF.

This clonotype appeared a few times. The V gene is TRBV20-1, the J gene TRBJ2-1, with a weak D call TRBD2 (7 bases). CDR3 length: 18 amino acids. CDR1 and CDR2 (germline): DFQATT, SNEGSKA (reference sequence). Trimming removed 2 bases at V and 4 bases at J, with 24 bases between. CDR3 coding DNA: TGCAGTGCTAGATCTGAAATGCTACGGGGGGCCAATTACAATGAGCAGTTCTTC. This codes for CSARSEMLRGANYNEQFF.

This clonotype appeared many times. The J gene is TRBJ2-3, the V gene TRBV5-1; 10 bases fit TRBD2. This CDR3 is built from 16 residues. Germline CDR1 reads SGHRS; CDR2 reads YFSETQ. Losses at the gene ends were 4 bases for V and 5 bases for J; bases not matched to a gene: 10. The CDR3 region is CASSALSGGDLDTQYF. DNA of the CDR3: TGCGCCAGCAGCGCTCTCAGCGGGGGGGACTTAGATACGCAGTATTTT.

This clonotype was detected a few times. The rearrangement links TRBV5-1 to TRBJ2-3; D may be TRBD2 (7 bases). Germline loops: CDR1 SGHRS, CDR2 YFSETQ. CDR3 length: 16 amino acids. V was clipped by 2 bases and J by 3 bases, with 16 bases between them. This CDR3 is CASSFSQGGGTDTQYF. The CDR3 region has the DNA TGCGCCAGCAGCTTTTCGCAGGGAGGGGGGACAGATACGCAGTATTTT. Full variable domain (missing parts from reference TRBV5-1 and TRBJ2-3): KAGVTQTPRYLIKTRGQQVTLSCSPISGHRSVSWYQQTPGQGLQFLFEYFSETQRNKGNFPGRFSGRQFSNSRSEMNVSTLELGDSALYLCASSFSQGGGTDTQYFGPGTRLTVL.

This clonotype was found many times. This chain connects TRBV28 to TRBJ2-7, with D possibly being TRBD2 (6 bases). This CDR3 is 14 amino acids long. CDR1 and CDR2 (germline): MDHEN, SYDVKM. Trimming left V 6 bases short and J 0 bases short, with 12 bases between. The CDR3 loop is CASRLYGSSYEQYF. The CDR3 nucleotides read TGTGCCAGCAGACTATACGGGAGCTCCTACGAGCAGTACTTC.

The J gene is TRBJ1-2, the V gene TRBV9; 7 nucleotides match TRBD1. The CDR3 covers 15 residues. Germline V gene data show CDR1 as SGDLS and CDR2 as YYNGEE. The J segment lost 3 bases and the V segment lost 3 bases, leaving 8 bases of the junction unmatched. The DNA for the CDR3 is TGTGCCAGCAGCGGTCAGGGGGTCCCGGACTATGGCTACACCTTC. Translated, it gives CASSGQGVPDYGYTF.

This chain links TRBV4-3 with TRBJ2-3; 7 bases align to TRBD1. With V trimmed by 0 bases and J by 2 bases, 8 bases remained unmatched. The CDR3 consists of 17 residues. The germline V gene has CDR1 LGHNA and CDR2 YSLEER. This CDR3 is CASSQDLTGLPTDTQYF. CDR3 sequence (DNA): TGCGCCAGCAGCCAAGATTTGACAGGGTTACCCACAGATACGCAGTATTTT.

This clonotype has at least ten counts. The rearrangement uses TRBV27 and TRBJ2-7; 8 bases map to TRBD1. The germline CDR1 and CDR2 sequences are MNHEY and SMNVEV (reference sequence). The CDR3 loop spans 15 amino acids. With V trimmed by 1 base and J by 5 bases, 7 bases remained unmatched. CDR3 protein: CASSLLADRGDEQYF. The CDR3, as DNA: TGTGCCAGCAGTTTATTGGCCGACAGGGGCGACGAGCAGTACTTC.

The chain has TRBV18 and TRBJ2-1; D remains ambiguous. The germline V and J ends were trimmed by 9 bases and 7 bases, with 10 bases remaining between them. This CDR3 is built from 11 residues. Germline CDR1 reads KGHSH; CDR2 reads LQKENI. DNA of the CDR3: TGTGCCAGTCTGGGGTTAAATGAGCAGTTCTTC. Residues: CASLGLNEQFF.

This clonotype has a handful of counts. The chain employs TRBV20-1 and TRBJ1-2, with 7 bases aligning to TRBD1. Per the germline V gene, CDR1 is DFQATT and CDR2 is SNEGSKA (reference sequence). Losses at the gene ends were 6 bases for V and 2 bases for J; bases not matched to a gene: 15. The CDR3 is 16 residues long. DNA of the CDR3: TGCAGTGCGGACAGGAGGAGGCAGCTGCCCAACTATGGCTACACCTTC. This codes for CSADRRRQLPNYGYTF.

This clonotype was detected a few times. This chain connects TRBV18 to TRBJ2-1, with 7 bases lining up with TRBD1. Germline V CDR1 and CDR2: KGHSH, LQKENI. After removal of 3 bases from V and 4 bases from J, the junction contained 12 bases not matched to a gene. There are 17 residues in the CDR3. CDR3 nucleotides: TGTGCCAGCTCACCGTTCGGGACAGCAAAAACTTACAATGAGCAGTTCTTC. Translated: CASSPFGTAKTYNEQFF.

The V gene is TRBV25-1, the J gene TRBJ2-7; no firm D call. The CDR3 is made up of 13 amino acids. CDR1 and CDR2 from the germline V gene are MGHDK and SYGVNS. V lost 8 bases to trimming and J lost 2 bases, with 13 bases between them. The CDR3 bases are TGTGCCAGCCATGGACCAACGACCTACGAGCAGTACTTC. Protein sequence: CASHGPTTYEQYF.

This clonotype was seen more than once but under ten times. The chain has TRBV15 and TRBJ2-7, with 8 bases identical to TRBD1. CDR3 length: 16 amino acids. Germline trimming cut 2 bases from V and 0 bases from J; bases unmatched to any gene: 6. Germline CDR1 LNHNV, CDR2 YYDKDF (reference sequence). This chain's CDR3 is CATSRHDRGSSYEQYF. As DNA, the CDR3 is TGTGCCACCAGCAGACACGACAGGGGTAGCTCCTACGAGCAGTACTTC.

This clonotype was seen a handful of times. V usage is TRBV11-2 and J usage is TRBJ1-1; D is ambiguous. V was pared by 3 bases and J by 4 bases, with 12 bases between. The CDR3 runs 14 residues. Per the germline V gene, CDR1 is SGHAT and CDR2 is FQNNGV. CDR3 sequence: CASSFDGRGTEAFF. The CDR3 region has the DNA TGTGCCAGCAGCTTTGATGGAAGAGGCACTGAAGCTTTCTTT.

The rearrangement uses TRBV3-1 and TRBJ1-2; D gene uncertain. Trimming cost V 4 bases and J 4 bases, with 7 bases left between them. Per the germline V gene, CDR1 is LGHDT and CDR2 is YNNKEL (reference sequence). The CDR3 sequence is 12 residues long. CDR3 nucleotides: TGTGCCAGCAGCCCAGAACCCTATGGCTACACCTTC. It encodes CASSPEPYGYTF.

Notes on this clonotype: A read error may account for a junction end that differs from germline. This sequence joins TRBV9 and TRBJ1-2, with D possibly being TRBD1 (6 bases). There are 16 residues in the CDR3. CDR1 and CDR2 (germline): SGDLS, YYNGEE. Here the CDR3 DNA reads TGTGCCAGCAGCGTACAGCCGGGACAATCTAACTATGGATACACCTTC. Protein: CASSVQPGQSNYGYTF.

This clonotype has only a few counts. This rearrangement joins TRBV29-1 to TRBJ2-2, with a possible D match to TRBD1 (6 bases). CDR3 length equals 13 residues. Germline loops: CDR1 SQVTM, CDR2 ANQGSEA. V was cut by 1 base and J by 6 bases, with 9 bases left in between. CDR3 sequence (DNA): TGCAGCGTTGAAGGTGGGGGCCCCGGGGAGCTGTTTTTT. Protein product: CSVEGGGPGELFF.

This clonotype occurred a few times. The gene calls are TRBV12-3 or TRBV12-4 and TRBJ2-4; D is possibly TRBD2 (7 bases). The CDR3 covers 18 residues. V shed 4 bases and J shed 6 bases, with 25 bases lying between them. CDR3 coding DNA: TGTGCCAGCAGTTCCTATGGGGGGCCGTTCGCGGGGGTAAACATTCAGTACTTC. Protein sequence: CASSSYGGPFAGVNIQYF.

The rearrangement links TRBV10-1 to TRBJ1-2; 7 bases are a match to TRBD1. Trimming at V came to 7 bases and at J to 8 bases, leaving 13 bases not matched to a gene. The CDR3 has 14 amino acids. CDR1 WNHNN and CDR2 SYGVQD come from the germline V gene (reference sequence). This chain's CDR3 is CASIPQGSWRGYTF. The CDR3 region has the DNA TGCGCCAGCATTCCACAGGGGTCCTGGAGGGGCTACACCTTC.

The gene calls are TRBV10-3 and TRBJ1-4, with D perhaps matching TRBD1 (6 bases). CDR3 length: 17 amino acids. Germline loops: CDR1 ENHRY, CDR2 SYGVKD. Trimming removed 2 bases from V and 0 bases from J, with 13 bases in between. The CDR3 DNA reads TGTGCCATCAGTGAGAGAGGGTCAGGGGCAACTAATGAAAAACTGTTTTTT. Amino acids: CAISERGSGATNEKLFF.